These 8 T cell receptor beta chains came from one sample sequenced in a study of cytomegalovirus exposure and HLA in healthy donors. PCR amplification relied on 60 Vbeta primers (plus 13 Jbeta primers). TCRdb keeps only in-frame clones here, not all; method: immunoSEQ multiplex PCR. The profile shows 100,000 to 150,000 clones, 83% of them singletons. The material sequenced was PBMCs. All receptors come from a woman in her forties in good health and CMV-seropositive.

For the CDR3, the DNA is TGTGCCAGCAGCGTAGATTCGACAGGGAGCACAGATACGCAGTATTTT. Amino acid sequence: CASSVDSTGSTDTQYF. The chain recombines TRBV9 with TRBJ2-3; 7 positions match TRBD1. V lost 0 bases to trimming and J lost 0 bases; unmatched junction nucleotides: 4. The V gene's germline CDR1 is SGDLS and CDR2 YYNGEE. The CDR3 covers 16 residues.

The genes are TRBV6-5 and TRBJ2-3, with TRBD2 matching over 7 bases. Trimming cost V 4 bases and J 2 bases; bases outside gene matches: 6. The CDR3 covers 15 residues. CDR1 MNHEY and CDR2 SVGAGI come from the germline V gene. For the CDR3, the DNA is TGTGCCAGCAGTTTATCTAGCGGCCTCACAGATACGCAGTATTTT. This gives the protein CASSLSSGLTDTQYF.

The rearrangement links TRBV5-1 to TRBJ2-2, with 7 nucleotides matching TRBD2. This CDR3 is built from 14 residues. With V trimmed by 0 bases and J by 6 bases, 2 bases remained unmatched. The V gene's germline CDR1 is SGHRS and CDR2 YFSETQ. CDR3 sequence reads: CASSLETSSGELFF. The CDR3 coding sequence is TGCGCCAGCAGCTTGGAGACTAGCTCCGGGGAGCTGTTTTTT.

The rearrangement joins TRBV4-3 to TRBJ1-2; 7 bases are shared with TRBD1. The CDR3 runs to 15 residues. The ends lost 1 base at V and 4 bases at J; junction bases unmatched: 6. CDR1 is LGHNA and CDR2 is YSLEER in the germline V gene. The CDR3 is CASSQVWDSGYGYTF. The CDR3, as DNA: TGCGCCAGCAGCCAAGTATGGGACAGCGGCTATGGCTACACCTTC.

The genes are TRBV12-5 and TRBJ2-5; TRBD1 matches 10 bases. V shed 2 bases and J 7 bases; nucleotides not matched to a gene: 7. Germline values: CDR1 LGHNT, CDR2 FRNRAP. The CDR3 loop spans 15 amino acids. CDR3 loop: CASGLLGQGFVTQYF. In DNA, the CDR3 is TGTGCTAGTGGTTTGCTGGGACAGGGGTTTGTGACCCAGTACTTC.

The gene calls are TRBV19 and TRBJ1-1; 9 bases are shared with TRBD1. CDR1 and CDR2 (germline): LNHDA, SQIVND (reference sequence). Trimming took 4 bases from V and 7 from J; bases not matched to a gene: 4. The CDR3 length is 13 residues. In DNA, the CDR3 is TGTGCCAGTAGTACGGACAGGGGCTTTGAAGCTTTCTTT. Translating gives CASSTDRGFEAFF.

This chain joins TRBV19 and TRBJ2-1, with TRBD2 identical over 10 bases. With V trimmed by 4 bases and J by 8 bases, 11 bases remained unmatched. Germline CDR1 reads LNHDA; CDR2 reads SQIVND (reference sequence). CDR3 length equals 16 residues. The CDR3 sequence is CASSTIAGGAIYEQFF. CDR3 bases: TGTGCCAGTAGTACCATAGCGGGGGGTGCTATCTATGAGCAGTTCTTC.

The genes are TRBV4-2 and TRBJ2-5; a possible D gene is TRBD2 (6 bases). Germline loops: CDR1 LGHNA, CDR2 YNFKEQ. This CDR3 comprises 17 residues. V lost 3 bases and J 0 bases, leaving 17 bases between the germline ends. For the CDR3, the DNA is TGTGCCAGCAGCCAGGGAGGTGGGGGGAAGTACCAAGAGACCCAGTACTTC. Its protein product is CASSQGGGGKYQETQYF.